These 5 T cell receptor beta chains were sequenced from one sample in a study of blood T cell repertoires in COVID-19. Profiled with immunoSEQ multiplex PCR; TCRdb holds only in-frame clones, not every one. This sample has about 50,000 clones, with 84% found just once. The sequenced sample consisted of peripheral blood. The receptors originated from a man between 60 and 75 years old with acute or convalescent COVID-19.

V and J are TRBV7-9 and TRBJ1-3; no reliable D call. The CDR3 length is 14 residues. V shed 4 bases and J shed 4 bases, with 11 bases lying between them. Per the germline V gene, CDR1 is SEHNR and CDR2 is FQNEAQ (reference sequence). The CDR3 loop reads CASSSTTGGNTIYF. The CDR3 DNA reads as TGTGCCAGCAGCTCAACGACGGGAGGAAACACCATATATTTT.

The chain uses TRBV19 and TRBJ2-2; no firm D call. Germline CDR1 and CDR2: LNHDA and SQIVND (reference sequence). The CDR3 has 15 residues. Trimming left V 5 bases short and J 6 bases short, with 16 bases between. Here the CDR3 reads CASSATQSVAGELFF. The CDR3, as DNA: TGTGCCAGTAGTGCCACTCAATCCGTTGCCGGGGAGCTGTTTTTT.

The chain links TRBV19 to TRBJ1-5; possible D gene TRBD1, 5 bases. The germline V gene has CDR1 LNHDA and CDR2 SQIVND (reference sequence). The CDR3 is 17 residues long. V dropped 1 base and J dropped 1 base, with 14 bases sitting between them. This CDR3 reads CASSIGWKGPSNQPQHF. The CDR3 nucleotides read TGTGCCAGTAGTATAGGATGGAAGGGGCCGAGCAATCAGCCCCAGCATTTT.

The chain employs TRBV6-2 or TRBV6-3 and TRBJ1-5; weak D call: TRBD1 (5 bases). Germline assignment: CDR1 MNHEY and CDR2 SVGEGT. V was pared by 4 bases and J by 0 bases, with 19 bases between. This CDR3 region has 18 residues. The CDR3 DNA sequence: TGTGCCAGCAGTTCCCGCCGACGACAGTCATATAGCAATCAGCCCCAGCATTTT. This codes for CASSSRRRQSYSNQPQHF.

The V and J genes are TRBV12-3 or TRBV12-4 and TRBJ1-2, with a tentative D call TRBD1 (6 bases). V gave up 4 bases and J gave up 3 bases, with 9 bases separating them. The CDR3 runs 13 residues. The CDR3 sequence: CASSSAGDYGYTF. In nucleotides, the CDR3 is TGTGCCAGCAGTTCCGCAGGGGACTATGGCTACACCTTC.